Shown below are 22 T cell receptor beta chains from a single sample sequenced in a study of cytomegalovirus exposure and HLA in healthy donors. The assay was immunoSEQ multiplex PCR, and TCRdb's table has in-frame clones only and misses some. The data show tens of thousands of clones, 90% to 95% seen once. Sequencing was done on a sample of PBMCs. The receptor source for this set is a woman between 18 and 29 years old in good health and CMV-seronegative.

V gene TRBV28 combines with J gene TRBJ1-4; 7 positions match TRBD1. With V trimmed by 8 bases and J by 8 bases, 11 bases remained unmatched. The CDR3 is made up of 14 amino acids. Germline-derived CDR1 and CDR2 are MDHEN and SYDVKM. DNA for the CDR3: TGTGCCAGCTCGACAGGGACCGCTTGGGAAAAACTGTTTTTT. Translated, it gives CASSTGTAWEKLFF.

The rearrangement uses TRBV9 and TRBJ2-5, with 13 bases matching TRBD2. The length of the CDR3 is 17 residues. After removal of 0 bases from V and 4 bases from J, the junction contained 6 bases not matched to a gene. From germline, CDR1 is SGDLS and CDR2 YYNGEE. CDR3 protein: CASSVAGGLAGLETQYF. The DNA for the CDR3 is TGTGCCAGCAGCGTAGCCGGGGGACTAGCGGGGTTAGAGACCCAGTACTTC.

This sequence joins TRBV7-3 and TRBJ2-3; D is possibly TRBD2 (5 bases). This CDR3 comprises 15 residues. Germline assignment: CDR1 SGHTA and CDR2 FQGTGA. The germline V and J ends were trimmed by 5 bases and 2 bases, with 14 bases remaining between them. The CDR3 DNA reads as TGTGCCAGCAGCGTGAACGGGATTTACACAGATACGCAGTATTTT. Protein: CASSVNGIYTDTQYF.

This sequence joins TRBV4-3 and TRBJ2-1; TRBD2 aligns across 12 bases. Germline values: CDR1 LGHNA, CDR2 YSLEER. This CDR3 has 19 amino acids. The junction had 10 bases not matched to a gene; V was cut back by 0 bases and J by 4 bases. The CDR3, as DNA: TGCGCCAGCAGCCAAGATCCCCCTCTAACTAGCGGGGGGTACAATGAGCAGTTCTTC. It specifies CASSQDPPLTSGGYNEQFF.

This sequence joins TRBV7-3 and TRBJ1-2; D is ambiguous. CDR1 and CDR2 (germline): SGHTA, FQGTGA. This CDR3 spans 12 amino acids. V lost 5 bases, J lost 4 bases, and 8 bases lay in between. As DNA, the CDR3 is TGTGCCAGCAGCCCCTCAGGCTATGGCTACACCTTC. Its protein product is CASSPSGYGYTF.

V usage is TRBV5-6 and J usage is TRBJ1-1; D call uncertain. The CDR3 totals 12 residues. Germline V lookup: CDR1 SGHDT, CDR2 YYEEEE. Trimming left V 4 bases short and J 11 bases short, with 15 bases between. The CDR3 sequence: CASSLWSLGAFF. The CDR3 nucleotides are TGTGCCAGCAGCCTCTGGTCACTCGGGGCTTTCTTT.

The CDR3 nucleotides are TGTGCCAGCAGCGTCGGGACAGGGAAGGCCTACGAGCAGTACTTC. This encodes CASSVGTGKAYEQYF. The V call is TRBV9, the J call TRBJ2-7; the match to TRBD1 covers 9 bases. From germline, CDR1 is SGDLS and CDR2 YYNGEE. V was clipped by 2 bases and J by 2 bases; unmatched bases: 5. The CDR3 sequence is 15 residues long.

The V and J genes are TRBV6-5 and TRBJ2-7, with D tentatively TRBD1 (6 bases). The ends were cut back, 6 bases at V and 2 bases at J, with 14 bases in the middle. The CDR3 is made up of 14 amino acids. Germline CDR1 MNHEY, CDR2 SVGAGI. CDR3 sequence (DNA): TGTGCCAGCAGGGGCTATGCAGGGGCCTACGAGCAGTACTTC. Encoded protein: CASRGYAGAYEQYF.

This clone was seen a single time. The chain carries TRBV5-6 and TRBJ2-5, with 8 bases aligning to TRBD1. Germline V gene lookup returns CDR1 SGHDT and CDR2 YYEEEE. V lost 3 bases, J lost 4 bases, and 5 bases stayed unmatched. This CDR3 spans 14 amino acids. For the CDR3, the DNA is TGTGCCAGCAGCTCCAACAGGGGGTTAGAGACCCAGTACTTC. Residues: CASSSNRGLETQYF.

The chain employs TRBV5-5 and TRBJ1-2, with 7 bases aligning to TRBD1. Germline loops: CDR1 SGHKS, CDR2 YYEKEE (reference sequence). The CDR3 loop spans 16 amino acids. The trim removed 0 bases at V and 1 base at J, leaving 6 bases unmatched. The CDR3 sequence is CASSLAGTVGNYGYTF. CDR3 coding DNA: TGTGCCAGCAGCTTGGCCGGGACAGTTGGTAACTATGGCTACACCTTC.

This chain's CDR3 is CASSFTQGAEDTQYF. The CDR3 region has the DNA TGTGCCAGCAGTTTCACACAGGGGGCAGAAGATACGCAGTATTTT. This chain joins TRBV6-6 and TRBJ2-3; 9 positions match TRBD1. The trim removed 4 bases at V and 5 bases at J, leaving 7 bases unmatched. CDR3 length equals 15 residues. Germline loops: CDR1 MNHNY, CDR2 SVGAGI (reference sequence).

This chain connects TRBV6-5 to TRBJ1-4, with TRBD1 matching over 9 bases. Germline V gives CDR1 MNHEY, CDR2 SVGAGI. CDR3 size: 15 residues. Unmatched junction bases numbered 7, after V lost 6 bases and J lost 5 bases. CDR3 amino acids: CASSNHRGQNEKLFF. The CDR3 coding sequence is TGTGCCAGCAGCAATCACAGGGGGCAGAATGAAAAACTGTTTTTT.

The genes are TRBV4-2 and TRBJ2-1, with 12 positions matching TRBD2. The CDR3 is 18 residues long. CDR1 is LGHNA, CDR2 YNFKEQ, per germline. V gave up 1 base and J gave up 7 bases; unmatched junction bases: 11. In DNA form, the CDR3 reads TGTGCCAGCAGCCAAGGGGGCCTAGCGGGGGGGCCAGGGAATGAGCAGTTCTTC. It codes for CASSQGGLAGGPGNEQFF.

This clone is a singleton in its sample. CDR3 loop: CAWSVGQGKETQYF. The CDR3 DNA sequence: TGTGCCTGGAGTGTAGGTCAGGGGAAAGAGACCCAGTACTTC. V is TRBV30 and J is TRBJ2-5, with a weak D call TRBD1 (6 bases). Trimming pared 0 bases from V and 3 bases from J, leaving 11 bases between. Germline CDR1 is GTSNPN and CDR2 is SVGIG (reference sequence). The CDR3 covers 14 residues.

J is TRBJ1-2 and V is TRBV6-1, with TRBD1 matching over 8 bases. CDR3 length: 15 residues. Trimming took 6 bases from V and 7 from J; bases not matched to a gene: 13. Germline V gives CDR1 MNHNS, CDR2 SASEGT. CDR3 sequence: CASSPLRGQGFGYTF. The CDR3 DNA is TGTGCCAGCAGCCCACTTCGCGGACAGGGATTTGGCTACACCTTC.

Only one count was recorded for this clone. This rearrangement joins TRBV20-1 to TRBJ2-1, with D possibly matching TRBD2 (6 bases). Germline CDR1 reads DFQATT; CDR2 reads SNEGSKA (reference sequence). The CDR3 spans 11 residues. V gave up 6 bases and J gave up 11 bases, with 14 bases separating them. CDR3 in amino acids: CSANWRGQQFF. The CDR3 region has the DNA TGCAGTGCCAATTGGCGGGGACAGCAGTTCTTC.

The gene calls are TRBV4-2 and TRBJ1-1, with 8 bases lining up with TRBD1. J lost 1 base, V lost 9 bases, and 4 bases had no gene match. The CDR3 loop spans 13 amino acids. In germline, CDR1 is LGHNA, CDR2 YNFKEQ. CDR3 in amino acids: CASKDRANTEAFF. CDR3 coding DNA: TGTGCCAGTAAGGACAGGGCGAACACTGAAGCTTTCTTT.

V usage is TRBV28 and J usage is TRBJ1-1, with 12 bases identical to TRBD1. Germline loops: CDR1 MDHEN, CDR2 SYDVKM. V dropped 5 bases and J dropped 0; count of bases not matched to a gene: 10. This CDR3 contains 18 residues. CDR3 in DNA: TGTGCCAGCAGTCGCACCGGGACAGGGGGCTTCATGAACACTGAAGCTTTCTTT. Translating it yields CASSRTGTGGFMNTEAFF.

The V call is TRBV4-1, the J call TRBJ2-3; 7 positions match TRBD1. J was trimmed by 1 base and V by 2 bases; bases with no gene match: 9. CDR1 MGHRA and CDR2 YSYEKL come from the germline V gene. The CDR3 spans 17 residues. The CDR3 loop is CASSQREQGFGTDTQYF. Written as DNA, the CDR3 is TGCGCCAGCAGCCAACGCGAACAGGGGTTTGGCACAGATACGCAGTATTTT.

V usage is TRBV27 and J usage is TRBJ2-5; D may be TRBD2 (5 bases). Trimming removed 4 bases at V and 4 bases at J, with 13 bases between. CDR3 size: 14 residues. Germline lookup yields CDR1 MNHEY and CDR2 SMNVEV (reference sequence). The CDR3 reads CASSSGLPRETQYF. Here the CDR3 DNA reads TGTGCCAGCAGTTCCGGACTTCCAAGAGAGACCCAGTACTTC.

The V and J genes are TRBV9 and TRBJ2-1, with a weak D call TRBD1 (6 bases). Per germline, CDR1 SGDLS and CDR2 YYNGEE. There are 16 residues in the CDR3. Deletions cut 3 bases from V and 0 bases from J, with 13 bases between. For the CDR3, the DNA is TGTGCCAGCAGCGCGAGGGACATCCTCTCCTACAATGAGCAGTTCTTC. It is translated as CASSARDILSYNEQFF.

This sequence joins TRBV4-2 and TRBJ2-2; 10 bases agree with TRBD2. Trimming took 4 bases from V and 6 from J; bases not matched to a gene: 11. Germline V lookup: CDR1 LGHNA, CDR2 YNFKEQ. The CDR3 is 17 residues long. CDR3 loop: CASSPGSGGFMAGELFF. The CDR3 DNA reads TGTGCCAGCAGCCCGGGTAGCGGGGGGTTTATGGCCGGGGAGCTGTTTTTT.